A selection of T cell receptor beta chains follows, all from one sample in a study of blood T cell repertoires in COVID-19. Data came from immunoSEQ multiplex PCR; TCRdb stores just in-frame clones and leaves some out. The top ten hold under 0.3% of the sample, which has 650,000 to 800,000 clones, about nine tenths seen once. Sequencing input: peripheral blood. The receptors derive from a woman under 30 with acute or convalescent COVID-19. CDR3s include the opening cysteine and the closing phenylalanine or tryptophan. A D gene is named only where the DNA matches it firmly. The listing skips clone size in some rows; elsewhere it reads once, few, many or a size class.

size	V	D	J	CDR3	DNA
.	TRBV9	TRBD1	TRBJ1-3	CASSAPGQGTSGNTIYF	TGTGCCAGCAGCGCCCCGGGACAGGGGACCTCTGGAAACACCATATATTTT
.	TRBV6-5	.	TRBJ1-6	CASSPQAHRPSPLHF	TGTGCCAGCAGTCCACAGGCACACCGGCCATCACCCCTCCACTTT
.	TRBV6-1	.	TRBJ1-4	CASSEIGGSEKLFF	TGTGCCAGCAGTGAAATAGGAGGGTCTGAAAAACTGTTTTTT
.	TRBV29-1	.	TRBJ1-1	CSVARLGDTEAFF	TGCAGCGTTGCACGCTTGGGCGACACTGAAGCTTTCTTT
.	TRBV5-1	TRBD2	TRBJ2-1	CASSSGLAGLNEQFF	TGCGCCAGCAGCTCCGGACTAGCGGGACTAAATGAGCAGTTCTTC
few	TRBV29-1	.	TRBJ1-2	CSVEGGNGYTF	TGCAGCGTTGAAGGCGGAAATGGCTACACCTTC
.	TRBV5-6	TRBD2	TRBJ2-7	CASSLAGAGFDEQYF	TGTGCCAGCAGCTTAGCGGGGGCAGGGTTCGACGAGCAGTACTTC
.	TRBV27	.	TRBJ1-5	CASRSTEYSNQPQHF	TGTGCCAGCAGGAGTACAGAATATAGCAATCAGCCCCAGCATTTT
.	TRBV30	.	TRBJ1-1	CAWMRGGLVAFF	TGTGCCTGGATGAGGGGGGGGTTGGTAGCTTTCTTT
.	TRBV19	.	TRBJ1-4	CASSPRRGNEKLFF	TGTGCCAGTAGTCCCCGGAGGGGTAATGAAAAACTGTTTTTT
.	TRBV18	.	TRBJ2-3	CASSPQDYSGAGDTQYF	TGTGCCAGCTCACCACAGGACTATTCCGGGGCGGGAGATACGCAGTATTTT
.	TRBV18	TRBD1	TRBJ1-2	CASSSGTGGLYGYTF	TGTGCCAGCTCGTCCGGGACAGGGGGCCTCTATGGCTACACCTTC
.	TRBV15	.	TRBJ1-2	CATSRATLVYTF	TGTGCCACCAGCAGAGCGACACTCGTCTACACCTTC
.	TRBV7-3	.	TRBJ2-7	CANGHLPYEQYF	TGTGCCAACGGACACCTCCCGTACGAGCAGTACTTC
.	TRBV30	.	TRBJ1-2	CAWSILANYGYTF	TGTGCCTGGAGCATTCTAGCTAACTATGGCTACACCTTC
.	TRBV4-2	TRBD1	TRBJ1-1	CASTIQKPGQGFYEAFF	TGTGCCAGCACCATACAGAAACCTGGACAGGGGTTTTATGAAGCTTTCTTT
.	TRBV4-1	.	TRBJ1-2	CASSRTGTNYGYTF	TGCGCCAGCAGCCGAACAGGGACTAACTATGGCTACACCTTC
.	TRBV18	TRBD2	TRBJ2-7	CASSPRAGVEKVEQYF	TGTGCCAGCTCACCAAGAGCGGGAGTGGAGAAAGTCGAGCAGTACTTC
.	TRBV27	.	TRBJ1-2	CASSTQVNYGYTF	TGTGCCAGCAGTACCCAGGTTAACTATGGCTACACCTTC
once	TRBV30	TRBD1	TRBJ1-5	CAWSQGASQPQHF	TGTGCCTGGAGTCAGGGGGCTAGTCAGCCCCAGCATTTT
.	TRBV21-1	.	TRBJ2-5	CASPDPDIQETQYF	TGTGCCAGCCCCGATCCAGACATACAAGAGACCCAGTACTTC
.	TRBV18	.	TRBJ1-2	CASSPGGNYGYTF	TGTGCCAGCTCACCGGGGGGAAACTATGGCTACACCTTC
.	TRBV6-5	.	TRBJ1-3	CASSYKGVGNTIYF	TGTGCCAGCAGTTACAAAGGGGTGGGAAACACCATATATTTT
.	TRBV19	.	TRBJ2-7	CASSIQAGRFSYEQYF	TGTGCCAGTAGTATACAGGCGGGGAGATTTAGCTACGAGCAGTACTTC
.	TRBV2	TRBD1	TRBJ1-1	CASSRTGGTEAFF	TGTGCCAGCTCGAGAACAGGGGGTACTGAAGCTTTCTTT
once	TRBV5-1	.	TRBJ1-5	CASSLAVNLSNQPQHF	TGCGCCAGCAGCTTGGCAGTGAACCTGAGCAATCAGCCCCAGCATTTT
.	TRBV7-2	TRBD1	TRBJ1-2	CASSLGTGGHYGYTF	TGTGCCAGCAGCTTAGGGACAGGGGGCCACTATGGCTACACCTTC
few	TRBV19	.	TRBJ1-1	CASSTRRDKGNTEAFF	TGTGCCAGTAGCACTCGCAGGGATAAGGGGAACACTGAAGCTTTCTTT
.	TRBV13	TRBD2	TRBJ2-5	CASSSAGTSGAETQYF	TGTGCCAGCAGCTCAGCCGGGACTAGCGGGGCGGAGACCCAGTACTTC
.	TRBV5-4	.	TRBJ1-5	CASSFVGGNQPQHF	TGTGCCAGCAGCTTTGTGGGCGGCAATCAGCCCCAGCATTTT
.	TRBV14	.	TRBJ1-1	CASSATFWAEAFF	TGTGCCAGCAGCGCAACCTTTTGGGCCGAAGCTTTCTTT
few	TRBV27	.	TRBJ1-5	CASSPGDYSNQPQHF	TGTGCCAGCAGTCCAGGAGACTATAGCAATCAGCCCCAGCATTTT
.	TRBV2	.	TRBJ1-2	CATTLGGSQANYGYTF	TGTGCCACTACCTTAGGGGGAAGTCAAGCTAACTATGGCTACACCTTC
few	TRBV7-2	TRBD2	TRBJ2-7	CASSLREGPYEQYF	TGTGCCAGCAGCTTACGGGAGGGTCCCTACGAGCAGTACTTC
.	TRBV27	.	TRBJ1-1	CASGWGGRGTEAFF	TGTGCCAGCGGTTGGGGGGGCCGTGGCACTGAAGCTTTCTTT
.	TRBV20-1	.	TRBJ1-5	CSGKVRQPQHF	TGCAGTGGTAAGGTGCGGCAGCCCCAGCATTTT
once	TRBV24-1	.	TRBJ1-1	CATRGTSGSEAFF	TGTGCCACCAGGGGGACTTCTGGGTCTGAAGCTTTCTTT
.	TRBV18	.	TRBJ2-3	CASSIPGGASTDTQYF	TGTGCCAGCTCAATCCCCGGCGGGGCTAGCACAGATACGCAGTATTTT
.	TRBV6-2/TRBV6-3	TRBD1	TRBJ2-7	CASSWTGAYEQYF	TGTGCCAGCAGTTGGACAGGGGCCTACGAGCAGTACTTC
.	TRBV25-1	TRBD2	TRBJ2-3	CASTNGRGGENTDTQYF	TGTGCCAGCACAAATGGGCGCGGGGGGGAAAACACAGATACGCAGTATTTT
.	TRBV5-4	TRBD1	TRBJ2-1	CASSRQGPYNEQFF	TGTGCCAGCAGCCGACAGGGACCCTACAATGAGCAGTTCTTC
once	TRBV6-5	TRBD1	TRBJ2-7	CASSSRGGAYEQYF	TGTGCCAGCAGTAGCAGAGGGGGCGCATACGAGCAGTACTTC
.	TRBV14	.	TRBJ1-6	CASSQETGSYNSPLHF	TGTGCCAGCAGCCAAGAAACAGGGAGTTATAATTCACCCCTCCACTTT
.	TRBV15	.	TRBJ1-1	CATSSASGAEAFF	TGTGCCACCAGCAGTGCAAGCGGGGCTGAAGCTTTCTTT
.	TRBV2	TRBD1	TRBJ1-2	CASRVGTVYGYTF	TGTGCCAGCAGGGTCGGGACAGTCTATGGCTACACCTTC
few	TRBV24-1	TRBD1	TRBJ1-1	CATRGTGNTEAFF	TGTGCCACCAGGGGGACAGGGAACACTGAAGCTTTCTTT
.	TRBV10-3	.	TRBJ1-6	CAISGESNSPLHF	TGTGCCATCTCGGGAGAGAGTAATTCACCCCTCCACTTT
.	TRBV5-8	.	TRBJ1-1	CASSRRGPGINTEAFF	TGTGCCAGCAGCCGCCGCGGGCCGGGGATAAACACTGAAGCTTTCTTT